What follows are 14 T cell receptor beta chains derived from one specimen sequenced in a study of cytomegalovirus exposure and HLA in healthy donors. Sequencing was performed with immunoSEQ multiplex PCR; in TCRdb, only in-frame clones are kept and a portion is missing. Of under 140,000 clones in the sample, approximately 87% were seen once. Sequencing was carried out using PBMCs. The receptor set was obtained from a woman aged 25 to 39 in good health and CMV-seropositive.

The V and J genes are TRBV28 and TRBJ2-1, with D possibly being TRBD2 (6 bases). The CDR3 covers 16 residues. CDR1 and CDR2 (germline): MDHEN, SYDVKM. Trimming cost V 4 bases and J 3 bases, with 16 bases left between them. The CDR3 loop reads CASSSLLATGYNEQFF. The CDR3, as DNA: TGTGCCAGCAGTTCTCTCCTAGCGACCGGCTACAATGAGCAGTTCTTC.

CDR3 protein: CASSQFTGDGYTF. The CDR3, as DNA: TGCGCCAGCAGCCAGTTCACAGGGGACGGCTACACCTTC. The chain employs TRBV4-3 and TRBJ1-2, with TRBD1 matching 7 bases. CDR3 length: 13 amino acids. Germline CDR1 and CDR2: LGHNA and YSLEER. V trimming: 3 bases; J trimming: 8 bases; junction bases outside the gene matches: 6.

This chain connects TRBV7-2 to TRBJ2-7; 7 bases align to TRBD2. The CDR3 loop spans 15 amino acids. The V gene's germline CDR1 is SGHTA and CDR2 FQGNSA. J lost 0 bases, V lost 2 bases, and 4 bases had no gene match. CDR3 in DNA: TGTGCCAGCAGCTTACAGGGAGGGAACTCCTACGAGCAGTACTTC. Translated, it gives CASSLQGGNSYEQYF.

The chain combines TRBV2 with TRBJ1-2; 9 bases agree with TRBD1. V was clipped by 6 bases and J by 7 bases; unmatched bases: 6. Germline V lookup: CDR1 SNHLY, CDR2 FYNNEI. CDR3 length: 13 residues. The CDR3 protein is CASSNRGPRGYTF. The CDR3 coding sequence is TGTGCCAGCAGCAACAGGGGGCCACGTGGCTACACCTTC. Drawing the rest from reference TRBV2 and TRBJ1-2, the complete variable domain is EPEVTQTPSHQVTQMGQEVILRCVPISNHLYFYWYRQILGQKVEFLVSFYNNEISEKSEIFDDQFSVERPDGSNFTLKIRSTKLEDSAMYFCASSNRGPRGYTFGSGTRLTVV.

V is TRBV30 and J is TRBJ1-6; 7 nucleotides line up with TRBD1. From germline, CDR1 is GTSNPN and CDR2 SVGIG (reference sequence). The CDR3 runs 16 residues. V was clipped by 3 bases and J by 10 bases; unmatched bases: 15. CDR3 region: CAWSLWDSRSRSPLHF. As DNA, the CDR3 is TGTGCCTGGAGCCTCTGGGACAGCCGATCTAGGTCACCCCTCCACTTT. Full variable domain (rest looked up from reference TRBV30 and TRBJ1-6): SQTIHQWPATLVQPVGSPLSLECTVEGTSNPNLYWYRQAAGRGLQLLFYSVGIGQISSEVPQNLSASRPQDRQFILSSKKLLLSDSGFYLCAWSLWDSRSRSPLHFGNGTRLTVT.

The chain has TRBV29-1 and TRBJ1-2; 11 bases are shared with TRBD1. Per the germline V gene, CDR1 is SQVTM and CDR2 is ANQGSEA. The CDR3 sequence is 15 residues long. V lost 4 bases and J lost 6; bases outside the gene matches: 10. CDR3 region: CSVGELGTGGNGYTF. In DNA form, the CDR3 reads TGCAGCGTTGGAGAATTGGGGACAGGGGGGAATGGCTACACCTTC.

V is TRBV2 and J is TRBJ2-7; a possible D gene is TRBD2 (5 bases). Germline CDR1 reads SNHLY; CDR2 reads FYNNEI. The ends were cut back, 6 bases at V and 3 bases at J, with 18 bases in the middle. The CDR3 extends over 15 amino acids. As DNA, the CDR3 is TGTGCCAGCAGCTTCGGACTGCGGCTCGGCTACGAGCAGTACTTC. Its protein is CASSFGLRLGYEQYF.

The chain uses TRBV7-2 and TRBJ2-3, with a tentative D call TRBD2 (6 bases). CDR3 length: 15 residues. Germline V gene data show CDR1 as SGHTA and CDR2 as FQGNSA. The V and J ends lost 5 bases and 2 bases respectively, with 14 bases between them. The CDR3 loop is CASSLLGGVTDTQYF. The CDR3 DNA sequence: TGTGCCAGCAGCCTACTTGGAGGGGTCACAGATACGCAGTATTTT.

This clone was observed once. This chain uses TRBV9 with TRBJ2-5; TRBD1 might be the D (6 bases). Per germline, CDR1 SGDLS and CDR2 YYNGEE. The ends were cut back, 5 bases at V and 6 bases at J, with 8 bases in the middle. CDR3 length: 11 residues. CDR3 amino acids: CASSQGKTQYF. CDR3 nucleotides: TGTGCCAGCAGTCAGGGGAAGACCCAGTACTTC.

The rearrangement links TRBV27 to TRBJ2-5; 7 bases fit TRBD1. The CDR3 contains 15 residues. From germline, CDR1 is MNHEY and CDR2 SMNVEV (reference sequence). J was trimmed by 5 bases and V by 8 bases; bases with no gene match: 14. The CDR3 sequence is CASPLTRGQGETQYF. CDR3 in DNA: TGTGCCAGCCCTCTTACGAGGGGGCAGGGCGAGACCCAGTACTTC.

The V gene is TRBV11-2, the J gene TRBJ1-2; possible D gene TRBD1, 5 bases. The germline gives CDR1 SGHAT, CDR2 FQNNGV. This CDR3 is built from 14 residues. The V and J ends lost 3 bases and 6 bases respectively, with 14 bases between them. CDR3: CASSLAGIGDGYTF. In DNA form, the CDR3 reads TGTGCCAGCAGCTTGGCGGGGATAGGGGATGGCTACACCTTC.

This clone was seen only a few times. This sequence joins TRBV11-2 and TRBJ2-7, with 11 bases matching TRBD2. The CDR3 spans 14 residues. After removal of 7 bases from V and 2 bases from J, the junction contained 4 bases not matched to a gene. Germline CDR1 reads SGHAT; CDR2 reads FQNNGV. The CDR3, as DNA: TGTGCCAGCACCCAGGGACTAGCGGCCTACGAGCAGTACTTC. Translating gives CASTQGLAAYEQYF.

The V gene is TRBV6-1, the J gene TRBJ2-7; D is unresolved. This CDR3 region has 15 residues. Trimming took 2 bases from V and 0 from J, leaving 11 bases between them. Germline CDR1 and CDR2: MNHNS and SASEGT. CDR3 in DNA: TGTGCCAGCAGTGAAAGGCAGGCGAGCTCCTACGAGCAGTACTTC. Amino acids: CASSERQASSYEQYF.

V is TRBV18 and J is TRBJ2-1; 9 bases agree with TRBD2. CDR1 KGHSH and CDR2 LQKENI come from the germline V gene. The junction had 9 bases not matched to a gene; V was cut back by 5 bases and J by 1 base. This CDR3 spans 17 amino acids. The CDR3 sequence: CASSTSGGFFSYNEQFF. CDR3 nucleotide sequence: TGTGCCAGCTCAACCAGCGGGGGGTTCTTTTCCTACAATGAGCAGTTCTTC.